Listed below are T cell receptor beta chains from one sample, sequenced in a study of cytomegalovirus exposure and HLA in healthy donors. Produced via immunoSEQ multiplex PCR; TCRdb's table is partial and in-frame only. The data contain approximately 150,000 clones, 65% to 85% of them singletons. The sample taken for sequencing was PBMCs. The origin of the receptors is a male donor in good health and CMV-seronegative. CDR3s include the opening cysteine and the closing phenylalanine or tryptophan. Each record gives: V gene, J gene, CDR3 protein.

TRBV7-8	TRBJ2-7	CASIVSGRAGYEQYF
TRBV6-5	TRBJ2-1	CASRAAGGIYNEQFF
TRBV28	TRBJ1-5	CASKWRGEYSNQPQHF
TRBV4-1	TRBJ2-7	CASSHPRTGLSSYEQYF
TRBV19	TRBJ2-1	CASSIQGRGTYNEQFF
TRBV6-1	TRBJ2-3	CASSRTGESTDTQYF
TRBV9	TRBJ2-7	CASSVSGTTASYEQYF
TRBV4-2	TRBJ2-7	CASSQDPSGASYEQYF
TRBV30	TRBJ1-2	CAWSRGAGFYGYTF
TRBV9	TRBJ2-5	CASSARRSTGQEETQYF
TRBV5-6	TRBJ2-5	CASSQGLAAQETQYF
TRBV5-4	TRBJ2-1	CASSSLTSGYNEQFF
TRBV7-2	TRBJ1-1	CASRESLNTEAFF
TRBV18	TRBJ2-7	CASSPGGSSYEQYF
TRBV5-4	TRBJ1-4	CASSQLTATNEKLFF
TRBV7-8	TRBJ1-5	CASRGGDGENQPQHF
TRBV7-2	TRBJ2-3	CASSITSGGGTQYF
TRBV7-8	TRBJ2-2	CASRLTLSRGGELFF
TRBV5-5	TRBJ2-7	CASSLAPGDPWEQYF
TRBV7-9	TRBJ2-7	CASVLAGAHEQYF
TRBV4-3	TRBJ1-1	CASSQDRNTEAFF
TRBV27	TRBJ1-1	CASSLSARGEAFF
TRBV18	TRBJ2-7	CASSPGGYEQYF
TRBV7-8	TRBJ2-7	CASSSLTGRIYEQYF
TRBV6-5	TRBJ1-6	CASNRGQGHSPLHF
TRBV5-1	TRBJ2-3	CATNPGLVATDTQYF